Sequencing of this T cell receptor (beta chain) was carried out in a study of metastatic and nonmetastatic thyroid tumors. Study-wide context: Peripheral blood and tumor or nodule samples from malignant and benign thyroid patients were compared.

All patients reached thyroid surgery having received no treatment beforehand. This clone appeared many times. Its antigen is undetermined. The CDR3 has 16 residues. Germline V CDR1 and CDR2: SGHKS, YYEKEE (reference sequence). V dropped 6 bases and J dropped 1; count of bases not matched to a gene: 7. With MiXCR, TCRdb called clones anew from the PCR reads. The table has roughly 75,000 clones, under 15% seen once. General observations from the study: Reports indicated that malignant thyroid tumors showed significantly higher TCR beta diversity than benign nodules did, in blood and tumor.

Sequencing input: tumor tissue. V gene TRBV5-5 combines with J gene TRBJ1-4, with 9 nucleotides matching TRBD1. This TCR came from a female donor with papillary thyroid cancer or a benign thyroid nodule (not recorded which). Some clones in this sample may be carry-over from other donors' samples. The DNA of the CDR3 is TGTGCCAGCAATTCCCCGGGACAGGGAACTAATGAAAAACTGTTTTTT. Translation: CASNSPGQGTNEKLFF.